Sequencing of this T cell receptor (beta chain) was carried out in a study of molecular identifiers for immune sequencing clone quantification. Study-wide findings and caveats: More than 97% of effector molecules, versus under 1% of naive-cell molecules, belonged to clones above 20 RNA copies.

This CDR3 comprises 12 residues. Germline assignment: CDR1 GTSNPN and CDR2 SVGIG (reference sequence). This clonotype appeared a single time. Its antigen is still unknown. An end of the junction does not agree with germline; a read error may underlie this. Preparation of naive CD8 libraries involved roughly 20,000 to 1,100,000 sorted cells and 10%, 30% or 50% RNA. Previously published methods and listed TCR primers were used for the bulk TCR libraries. MiXCR was run by TCRdb on the PCR reads, yielding one entry per CDR3 protein. The sample lists 550,000 to 750,000 distinct CDR3 sequences; about 20% were seen once.

The V and J genes are TRBV30 and TRBJ2-1, with D unclear. The TCR was taken from a human donor in good health. Some libraries in this study had Jurkat cell RNA spiked in. Sample: naive CD8+ T cells from blood, with Jurkat cell RNA spiked in. The subset: FACS-sorted CD8+CD4-CCR7+CD45RA+ naive T cells. CDR3 in amino acids: CAWNVVYNGQFF. DNA for the CDR3: TGTGCCTGGAATGTTGTCTACAATGGGCAGTTCTTC.